The source of this T cell receptor (beta chain) is a study of control samples from healthy donors and cancer patients. Libraries were prepared by immunoSEQ multiplex PCR; TCRdb keeps only in-frame clonotypes and omits some of them. The top ten hold under 35% of the sample, which has around 22,000 clones, roughly 84% seen once. The material sequenced was PBMCs. The receptor was derived from a man in his sixties with head and neck cancer.

The CDR3 region is CASSASAYEQYF. The CDR3 DNA follows: TGTGCCAGCAGTGCTAGCGCCTACGAGCAGTACTTC. The V and J genes are TRBV27 and TRBJ2-7; possibly TRBD2 for D (6 bases). V was trimmed by 5 bases and J by 2 bases, leaving 7 bases between them. From germline, CDR1 is MNHEY and CDR2 SMNVEV (reference sequence). This CDR3 is built from 12 residues.